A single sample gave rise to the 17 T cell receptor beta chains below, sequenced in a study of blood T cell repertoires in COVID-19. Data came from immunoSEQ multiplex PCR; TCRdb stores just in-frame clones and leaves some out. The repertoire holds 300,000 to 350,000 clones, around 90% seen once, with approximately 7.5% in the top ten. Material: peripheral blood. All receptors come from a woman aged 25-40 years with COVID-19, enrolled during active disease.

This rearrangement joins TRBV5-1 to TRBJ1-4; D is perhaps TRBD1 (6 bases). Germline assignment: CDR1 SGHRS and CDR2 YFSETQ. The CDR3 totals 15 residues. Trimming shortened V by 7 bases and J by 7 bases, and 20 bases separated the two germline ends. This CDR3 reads CASRSSPQGTEKLFF. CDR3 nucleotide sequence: TGCGCCAGCCGCTCGTCCCCCCAGGGGACTGAAAAACTGTTTTTT.

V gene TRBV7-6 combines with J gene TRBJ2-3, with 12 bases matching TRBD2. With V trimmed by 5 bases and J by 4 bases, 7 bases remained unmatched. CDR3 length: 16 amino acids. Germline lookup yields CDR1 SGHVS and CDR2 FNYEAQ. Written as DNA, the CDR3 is TGTGCCAGCAGCCCCCGACTAGCGGGAGCCCCAGATACGCAGTATTTT. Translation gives CASSPRLAGAPDTQYF.

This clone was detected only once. The CDR3 DNA reads as TGTGCCAGCACCTACAGGCTCGGAACTGAAGCTTTCTTT. Residues: CASTYRLGTEAFF. V gene TRBV6-5 combines with J gene TRBJ1-1; the D gene is possibly TRBD1 (5 bases). Trimming stripped 7 bases from V and 5 bases from J, with 14 bases between. The CDR3 contains 13 residues. Germline CDR1 is MNHEY and CDR2 is SVGAGI.

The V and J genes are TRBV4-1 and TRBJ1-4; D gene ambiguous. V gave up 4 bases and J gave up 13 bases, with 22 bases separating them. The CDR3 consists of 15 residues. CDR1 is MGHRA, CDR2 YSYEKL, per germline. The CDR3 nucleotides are TGCGCCAGCAGCCTCCCGGACGGGAATAATGTGAGACTGTTTTTT. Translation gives CASSLPDGNNVRLFF.

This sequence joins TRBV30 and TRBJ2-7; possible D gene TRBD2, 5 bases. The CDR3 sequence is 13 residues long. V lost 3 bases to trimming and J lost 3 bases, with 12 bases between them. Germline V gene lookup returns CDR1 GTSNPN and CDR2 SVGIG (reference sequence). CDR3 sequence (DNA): TGTGCCTGGAGCCCCGGAGGTGACTACGAGCAGTACTTC. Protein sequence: CAWSPGGDYEQYF.

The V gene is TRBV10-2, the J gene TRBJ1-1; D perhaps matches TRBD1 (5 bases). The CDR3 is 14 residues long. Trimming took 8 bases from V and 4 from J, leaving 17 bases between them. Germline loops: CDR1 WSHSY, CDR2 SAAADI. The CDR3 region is CASCPPLRVTEAFF. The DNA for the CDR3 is TGCGCCAGCTGCCCCCCCCTCAGGGTCACTGAAGCTTTCTTT.

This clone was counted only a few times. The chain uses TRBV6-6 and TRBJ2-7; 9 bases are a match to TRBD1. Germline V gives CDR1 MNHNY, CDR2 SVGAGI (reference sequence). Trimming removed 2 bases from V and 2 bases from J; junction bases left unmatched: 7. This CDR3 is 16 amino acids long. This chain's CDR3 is CASSYPTGGGPYEQYF. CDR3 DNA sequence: TGTGCCAGCAGTTACCCGACAGGGGGAGGCCCCTACGAGCAGTACTTC.

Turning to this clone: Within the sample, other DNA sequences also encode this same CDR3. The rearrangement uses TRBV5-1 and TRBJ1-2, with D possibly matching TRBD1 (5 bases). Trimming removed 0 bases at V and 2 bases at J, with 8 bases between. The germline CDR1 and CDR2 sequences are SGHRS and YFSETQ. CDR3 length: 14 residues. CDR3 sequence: CASSLAGGNYGYTF. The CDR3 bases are TGCGCCAGCAGCTTGGCCGGGGGAAACTATGGCTACACCTTC.

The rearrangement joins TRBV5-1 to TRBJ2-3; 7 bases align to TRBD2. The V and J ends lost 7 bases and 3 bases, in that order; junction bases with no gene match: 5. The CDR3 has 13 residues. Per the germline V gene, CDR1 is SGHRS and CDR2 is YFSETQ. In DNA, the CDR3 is TGCGCCAGCGGCAGCGGGATGACAGATACGCAGTATTTT. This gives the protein CASGSGMTDTQYF.

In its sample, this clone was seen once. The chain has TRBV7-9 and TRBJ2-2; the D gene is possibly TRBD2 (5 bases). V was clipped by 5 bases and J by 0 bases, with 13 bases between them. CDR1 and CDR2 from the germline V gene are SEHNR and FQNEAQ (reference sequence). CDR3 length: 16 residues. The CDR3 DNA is TGTGCCAGCAGCCTCCCCCGGGGTGCGAACACCGGGGAGCTGTTTTTT. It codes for CASSLPRGANTGELFF.

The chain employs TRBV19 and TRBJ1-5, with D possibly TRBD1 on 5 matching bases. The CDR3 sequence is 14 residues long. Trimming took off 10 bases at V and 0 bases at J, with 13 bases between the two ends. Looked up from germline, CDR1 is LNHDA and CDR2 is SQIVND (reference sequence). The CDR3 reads CATHRRGSNQPQHF. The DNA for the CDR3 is TGTGCCACGCATAGAAGGGGTAGCAATCAGCCCCAGCATTTT.

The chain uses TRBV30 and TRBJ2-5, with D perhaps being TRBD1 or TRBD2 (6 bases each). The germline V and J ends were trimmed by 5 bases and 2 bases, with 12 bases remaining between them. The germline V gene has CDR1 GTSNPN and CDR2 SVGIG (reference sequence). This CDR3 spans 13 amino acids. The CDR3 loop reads CAWGGLEQETQYF. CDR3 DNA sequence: TGTGCCTGGGGGGGGCTAGAGCAAGAGACCCAGTACTTC.

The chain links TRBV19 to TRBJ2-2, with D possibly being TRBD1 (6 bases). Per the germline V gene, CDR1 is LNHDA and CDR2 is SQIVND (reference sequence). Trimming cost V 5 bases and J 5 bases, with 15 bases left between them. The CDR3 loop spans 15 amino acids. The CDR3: CASSLPGHTTGELFF. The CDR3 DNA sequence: TGTGCCAGTAGTCTCCCGGGACACACGACCGGGGAGCTGTTTTTT. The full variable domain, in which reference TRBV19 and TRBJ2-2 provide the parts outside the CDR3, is DGGITQSPKYLFRKEGQNVTLSCEQNLNHDAMYWYRQDPGQGLRLIYYSQIVNDFQKGDIAEGYSVSREKKESFPLTVTSAQKNPTAFYLCASSLPGHTTGELFFGEGSRLTVL.

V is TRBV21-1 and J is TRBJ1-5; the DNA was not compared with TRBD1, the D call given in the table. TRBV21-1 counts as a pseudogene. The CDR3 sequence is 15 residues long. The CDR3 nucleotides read TGTGCCAGCAGCTCGCAGGGTCTGCAGGTTCAGCCCCAGCATTTT. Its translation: CASSSQGLQVQPQHF.

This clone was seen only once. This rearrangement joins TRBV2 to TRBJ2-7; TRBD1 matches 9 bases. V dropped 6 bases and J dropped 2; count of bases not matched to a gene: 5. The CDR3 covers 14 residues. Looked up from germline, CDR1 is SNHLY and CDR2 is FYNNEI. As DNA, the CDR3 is TGTGCCAGCAGACAGGGGGCTTTAACCTACGAGCAGTACTTC. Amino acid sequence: CASRQGALTYEQYF.

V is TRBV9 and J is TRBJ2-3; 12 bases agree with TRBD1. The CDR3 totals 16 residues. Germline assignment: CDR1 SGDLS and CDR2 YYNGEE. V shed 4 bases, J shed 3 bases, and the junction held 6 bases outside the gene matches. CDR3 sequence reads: CASSPRDRGQTDTQYF. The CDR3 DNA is TGTGCCAGCAGCCCTCGGGACAGGGGGCAGACAGATACGCAGTATTTT. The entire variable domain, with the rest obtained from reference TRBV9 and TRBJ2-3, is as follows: DSGVTQTPKHLITATGQRVTLRCSPRSGDLSVYWYQQSLDQGLQFLIQYYNGEERAKGNILERFSAQQFPDLHSELNLSSLELGDSALYFCASSPRDRGQTDTQYFGPGTRLTVL.

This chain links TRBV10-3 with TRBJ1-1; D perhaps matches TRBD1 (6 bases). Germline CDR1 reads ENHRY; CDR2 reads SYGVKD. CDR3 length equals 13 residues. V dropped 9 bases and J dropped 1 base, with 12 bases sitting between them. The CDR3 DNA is TGTGCCATTTCGTCGGACAGGAACACTGAAGCTTTCTTT. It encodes CAISSDRNTEAFF.